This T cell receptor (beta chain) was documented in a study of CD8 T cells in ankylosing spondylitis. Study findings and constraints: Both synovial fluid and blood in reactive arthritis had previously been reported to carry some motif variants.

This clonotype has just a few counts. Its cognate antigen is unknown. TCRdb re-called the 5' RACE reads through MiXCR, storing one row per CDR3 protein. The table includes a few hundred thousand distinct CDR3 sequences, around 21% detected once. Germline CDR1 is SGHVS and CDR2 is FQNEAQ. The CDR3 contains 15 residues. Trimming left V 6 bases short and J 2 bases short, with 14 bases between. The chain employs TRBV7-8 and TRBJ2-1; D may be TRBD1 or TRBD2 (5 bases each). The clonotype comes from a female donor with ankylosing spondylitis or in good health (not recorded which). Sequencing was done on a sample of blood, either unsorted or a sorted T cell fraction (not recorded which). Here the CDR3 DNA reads TGTGCCAGCAGTTCCGGTGGGACGACCTACAATGAGCAGTTCTTC. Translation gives CASSSGGTTYNEQFF.